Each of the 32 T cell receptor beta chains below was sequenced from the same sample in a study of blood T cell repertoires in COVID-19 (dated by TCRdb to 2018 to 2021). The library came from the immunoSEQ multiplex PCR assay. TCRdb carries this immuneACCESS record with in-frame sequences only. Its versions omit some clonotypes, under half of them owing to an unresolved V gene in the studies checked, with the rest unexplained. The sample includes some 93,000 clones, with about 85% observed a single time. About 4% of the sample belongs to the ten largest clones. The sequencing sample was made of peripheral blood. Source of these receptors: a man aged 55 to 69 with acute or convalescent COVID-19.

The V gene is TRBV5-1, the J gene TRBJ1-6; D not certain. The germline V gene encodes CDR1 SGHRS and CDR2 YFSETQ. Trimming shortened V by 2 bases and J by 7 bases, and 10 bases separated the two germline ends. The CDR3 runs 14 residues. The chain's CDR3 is CASSFEQTNSPLHF. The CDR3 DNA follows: TGCGCCAGCAGCTTTGAACAGACGAATTCACCCCTCCACTTT.

The CDR3 nucleotides read TGTGCCAGCTCACCAGCTAGCGGGAGTAGGTCCTACAATGAGCAGTTCTTC. Protein product: CASSPASGSRSYNEQFF. This sequence joins TRBV18 and TRBJ2-1; the match to TRBD2 covers 10 bases. V shed 2 bases and J 1 base; nucleotides not matched to a gene: 5. Germline V gene lookup returns CDR1 KGHSH and CDR2 LQKENI. The CDR3 is made up of 17 amino acids.

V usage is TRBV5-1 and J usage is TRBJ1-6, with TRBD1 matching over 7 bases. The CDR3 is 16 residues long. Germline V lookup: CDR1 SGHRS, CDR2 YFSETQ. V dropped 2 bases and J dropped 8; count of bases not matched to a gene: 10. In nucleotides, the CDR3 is TGCGCCAGCAGCTTCCTTCGACAGGGACCGGATTCACCCCTCCACTTT. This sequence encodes CASSFLRQGPDSPLHF.

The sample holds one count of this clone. The CDR3 here is CASSNARRAGNSEQFF. CDR3 in DNA: TGTGCCAGTAGTAACGCACGCAGGGCAGGGAACAGTGAGCAGTTCTTC. The chain carries TRBV19 and TRBJ2-1; weak D call: TRBD1 (5 bases). The CDR3 is 16 amino acids. The germline V gene encodes CDR1 LNHDA and CDR2 SQIVND (reference sequence). V was clipped by 4 bases and J by 9 bases, with 22 bases between them.

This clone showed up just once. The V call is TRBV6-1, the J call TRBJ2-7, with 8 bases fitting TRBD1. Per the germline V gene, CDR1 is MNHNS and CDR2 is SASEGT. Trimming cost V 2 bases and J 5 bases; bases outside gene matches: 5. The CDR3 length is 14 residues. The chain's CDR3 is CASSELTGVDEQYF. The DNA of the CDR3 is TGTGCCAGCAGTGAACTGACAGGGGTCGACGAGCAGTACTTC.

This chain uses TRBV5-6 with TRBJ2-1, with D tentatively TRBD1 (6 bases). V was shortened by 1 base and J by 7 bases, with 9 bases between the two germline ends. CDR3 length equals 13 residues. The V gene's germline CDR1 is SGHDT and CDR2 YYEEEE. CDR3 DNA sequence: TGTGCCAGCAGCTTGTTAGGGGGTAATGAGCAGTTCTTC. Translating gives CASSLLGGNEQFF.

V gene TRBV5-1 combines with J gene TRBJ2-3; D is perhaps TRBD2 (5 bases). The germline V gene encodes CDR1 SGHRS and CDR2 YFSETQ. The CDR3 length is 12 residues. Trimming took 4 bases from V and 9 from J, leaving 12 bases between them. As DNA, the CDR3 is TGCGCCAGCAGCCTGGACCGAGGGACGCAGTATTTT. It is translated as CASSLDRGTQYF.

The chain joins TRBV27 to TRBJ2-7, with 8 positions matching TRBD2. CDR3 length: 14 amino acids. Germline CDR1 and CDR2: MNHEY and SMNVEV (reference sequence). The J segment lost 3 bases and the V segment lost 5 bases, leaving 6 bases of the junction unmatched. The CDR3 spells CASSPLAGHYEQYF. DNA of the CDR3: TGTGCCAGCAGTCCCTTAGCGGGACACTACGAGCAGTACTTC.

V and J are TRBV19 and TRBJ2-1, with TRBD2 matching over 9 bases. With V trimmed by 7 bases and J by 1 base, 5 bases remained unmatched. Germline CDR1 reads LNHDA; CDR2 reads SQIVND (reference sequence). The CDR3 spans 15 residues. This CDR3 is CASNSLAGSYNEQFF. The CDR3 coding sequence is TGTGCCAGTAACAGCCTAGCGGGGTCCTACAATGAGCAGTTCTTC.

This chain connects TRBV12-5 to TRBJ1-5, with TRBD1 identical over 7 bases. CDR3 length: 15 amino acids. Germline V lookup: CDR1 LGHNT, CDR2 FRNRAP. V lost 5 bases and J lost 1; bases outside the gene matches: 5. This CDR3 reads CASGQTGLSNQPQHF. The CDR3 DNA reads TGTGCTAGTGGTCAGACAGGGCTGAGCAATCAGCCCCAGCATTTT.

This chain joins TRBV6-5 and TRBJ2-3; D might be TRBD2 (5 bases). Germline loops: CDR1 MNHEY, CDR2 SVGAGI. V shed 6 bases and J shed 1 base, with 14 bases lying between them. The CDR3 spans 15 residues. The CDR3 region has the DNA TGTGCCAGCAGCCCACGGTTCGGGGGCACAGATACGCAGTATTTT. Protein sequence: CASSPRFGGTDTQYF.

CDR3 DNA sequence: TGTGCCAGCAGCCAAGATGTCTCCACAGGGGGCGTAAACACCATATATTTT. This encodes CASSQDVSTGGVNTIYF. V and J are TRBV3-1 (or the pseudogene TRBV3-2) and TRBJ1-3, with 9 bases identical to TRBD1. J lost 6 bases, V lost 0 bases, and 9 bases had no gene match. The CDR3 has 17 residues. Germline values: CDR1 LGHDT, CDR2 YNNKEL (reference sequence).

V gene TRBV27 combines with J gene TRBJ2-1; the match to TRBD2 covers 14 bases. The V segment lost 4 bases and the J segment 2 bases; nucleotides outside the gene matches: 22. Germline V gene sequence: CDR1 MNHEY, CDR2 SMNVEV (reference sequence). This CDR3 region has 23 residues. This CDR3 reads CASSSSDRPGLAGVRGTYNEQFF. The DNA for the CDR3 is TGTGCCAGCAGTTCCTCCGACAGACCGGGACTAGCGGGGGTGAGGGGAACCTACAATGAGCAGTTCTTC.

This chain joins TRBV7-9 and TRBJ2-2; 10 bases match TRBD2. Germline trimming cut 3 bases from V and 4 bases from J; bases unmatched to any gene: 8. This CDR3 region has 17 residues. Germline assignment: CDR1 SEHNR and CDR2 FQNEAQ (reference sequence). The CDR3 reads CASSFLAGVGSTGELFF. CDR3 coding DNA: TGTGCCAGCAGCTTTCTAGCGGGGGTTGGGAGCACCGGGGAGCTGTTTTTT.

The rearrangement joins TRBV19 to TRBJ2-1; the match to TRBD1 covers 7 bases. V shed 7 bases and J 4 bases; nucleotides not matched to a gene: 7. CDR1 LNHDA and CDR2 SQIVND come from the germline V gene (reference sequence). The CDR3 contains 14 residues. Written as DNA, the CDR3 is TGTGCCAGTAATTTGGGACAGAATTACAATGAGCAGTTCTTC. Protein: CASNLGQNYNEQFF. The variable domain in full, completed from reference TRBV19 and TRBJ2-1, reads DGGITQSPKYLFRKEGQNVTLSCEQNLNHDAMYWYRQDPGQGLRLIYYSQIVNDFQKGDIAEGYSVSREKKESFPLTVTSAQKNPTAFYLCASNLGQNYNEQFFGPGTRLTVL.

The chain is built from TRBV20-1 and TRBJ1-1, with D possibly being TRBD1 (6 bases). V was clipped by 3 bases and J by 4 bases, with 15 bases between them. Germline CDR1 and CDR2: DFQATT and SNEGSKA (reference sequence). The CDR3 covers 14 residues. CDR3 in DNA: TGCAGTGCTAGTGTGCTCAGGGGACCCACTGAAGCTTTCTTT. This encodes CSASVLRGPTEAFF.

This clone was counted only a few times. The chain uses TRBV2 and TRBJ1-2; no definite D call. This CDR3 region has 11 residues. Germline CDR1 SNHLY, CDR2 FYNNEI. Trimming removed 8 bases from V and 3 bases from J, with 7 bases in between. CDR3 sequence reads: CASGGYYGYTF. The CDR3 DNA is TGTGCCAGCGGCGGATACTATGGCTACACCTTC. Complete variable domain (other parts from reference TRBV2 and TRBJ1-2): EPEVTQTPSHQVTQMGQEVILRCVPISNHLYFYWYRQILGQKVEFLVSFYNNEISEKSEIFDDQFSVERPDGSNFTLKIRSTKLEDSAMYFCASGGYYGYTFGSGTRLTVV.

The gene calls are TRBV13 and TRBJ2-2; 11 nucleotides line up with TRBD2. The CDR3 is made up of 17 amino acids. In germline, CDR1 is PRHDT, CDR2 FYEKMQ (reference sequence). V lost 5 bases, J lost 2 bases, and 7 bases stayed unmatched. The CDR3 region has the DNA TGTGCCAGCAGCCTCGGGACTAGCGGATATAACACCGGGGAGCTGTTTTTT. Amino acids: CASSLGTSGYNTGELFF.

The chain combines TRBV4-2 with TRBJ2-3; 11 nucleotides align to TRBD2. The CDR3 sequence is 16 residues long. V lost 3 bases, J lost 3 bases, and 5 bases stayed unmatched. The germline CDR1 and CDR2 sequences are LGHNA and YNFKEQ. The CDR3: CASSQVLAGETDTQYF. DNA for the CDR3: TGTGCCAGCAGCCAGGTACTAGCGGGGGAAACAGATACGCAGTATTTT.

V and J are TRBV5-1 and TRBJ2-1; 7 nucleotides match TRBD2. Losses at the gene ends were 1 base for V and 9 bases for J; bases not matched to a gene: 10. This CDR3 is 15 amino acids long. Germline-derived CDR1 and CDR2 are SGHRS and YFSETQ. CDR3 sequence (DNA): TGCGCCAGCAGCTTGACTGCGGGAGCGAACGGTGAGCAGTTCTTC. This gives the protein CASSLTAGANGEQFF.

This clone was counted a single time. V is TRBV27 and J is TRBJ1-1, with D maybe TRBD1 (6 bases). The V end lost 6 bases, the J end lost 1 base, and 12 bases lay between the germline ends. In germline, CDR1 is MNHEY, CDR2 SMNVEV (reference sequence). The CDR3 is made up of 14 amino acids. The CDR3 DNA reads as TGTGCCAGCAGGATCCAGGGGTGGAACACTGAAGCTTTCTTT. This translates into CASRIQGWNTEAFF.

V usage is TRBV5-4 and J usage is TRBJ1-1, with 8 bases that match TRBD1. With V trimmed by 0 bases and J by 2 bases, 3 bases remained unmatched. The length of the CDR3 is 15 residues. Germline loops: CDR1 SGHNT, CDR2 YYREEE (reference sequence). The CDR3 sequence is CASSLGQGRNTEAFF. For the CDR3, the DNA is TGTGCCAGCAGCTTGGGACAGGGGAGAAACACTGAAGCTTTCTTT.

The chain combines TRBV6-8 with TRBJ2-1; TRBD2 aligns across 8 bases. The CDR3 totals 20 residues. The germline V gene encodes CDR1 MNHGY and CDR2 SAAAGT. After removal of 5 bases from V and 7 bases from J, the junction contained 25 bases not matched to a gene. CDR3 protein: CASSPRPNPNGRAGGNEQFF. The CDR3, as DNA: TGTGCCAGCAGTCCCCGCCCAAACCCAAACGGCCGGGCGGGAGGTAATGAGCAGTTCTTC.

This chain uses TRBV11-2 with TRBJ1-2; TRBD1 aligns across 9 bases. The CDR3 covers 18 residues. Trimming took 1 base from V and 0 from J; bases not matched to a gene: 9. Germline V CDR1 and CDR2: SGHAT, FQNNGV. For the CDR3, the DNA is TGTGCCAGCAGCTTAGTACGGGACAGGGTAGCCTCTAACTATGGCTACACCTTC. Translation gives CASSLVRDRVASNYGYTF.

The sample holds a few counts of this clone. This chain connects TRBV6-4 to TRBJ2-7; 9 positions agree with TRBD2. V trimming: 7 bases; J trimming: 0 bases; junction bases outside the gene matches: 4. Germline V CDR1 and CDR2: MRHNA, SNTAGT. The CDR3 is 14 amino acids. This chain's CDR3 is CASIGREGSYEQYF. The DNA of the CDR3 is TGTGCCAGCATCGGGCGGGAGGGCTCCTACGAGCAGTACTTC.

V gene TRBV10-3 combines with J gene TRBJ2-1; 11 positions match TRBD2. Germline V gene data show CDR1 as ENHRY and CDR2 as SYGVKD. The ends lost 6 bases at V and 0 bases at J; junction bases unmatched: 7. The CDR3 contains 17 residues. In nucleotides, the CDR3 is TGTGCCATCAGGGGGAGACTAGCGGGAAGCTCCTACAATGAGCAGTTCTTC. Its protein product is CAIRGRLAGSSYNEQFF.

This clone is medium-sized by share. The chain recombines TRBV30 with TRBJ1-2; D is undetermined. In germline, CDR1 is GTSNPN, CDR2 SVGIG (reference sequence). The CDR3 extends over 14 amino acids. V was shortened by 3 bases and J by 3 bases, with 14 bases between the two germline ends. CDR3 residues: CAWREDFRDYGYTF. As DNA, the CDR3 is TGTGCCTGGAGAGAGGACTTTAGGGACTATGGCTACACCTTC.

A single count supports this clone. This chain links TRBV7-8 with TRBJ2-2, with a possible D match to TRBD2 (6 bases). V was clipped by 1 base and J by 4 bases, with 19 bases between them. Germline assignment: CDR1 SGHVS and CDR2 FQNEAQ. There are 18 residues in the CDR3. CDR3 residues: CASSLDPTRGKITGELFF. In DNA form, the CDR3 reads TGTGCCAGCAGCTTAGACCCCACCCGGGGGAAAATCACCGGGGAGCTGTTTTTT.

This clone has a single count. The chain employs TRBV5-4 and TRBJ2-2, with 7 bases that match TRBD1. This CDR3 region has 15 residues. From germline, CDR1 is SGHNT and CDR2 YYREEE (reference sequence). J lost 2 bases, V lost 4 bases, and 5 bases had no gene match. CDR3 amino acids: CASSPQGPNTGELFF. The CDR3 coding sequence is TGTGCCAGCAGCCCACAGGGGCCCAACACCGGGGAGCTGTTTTTT.

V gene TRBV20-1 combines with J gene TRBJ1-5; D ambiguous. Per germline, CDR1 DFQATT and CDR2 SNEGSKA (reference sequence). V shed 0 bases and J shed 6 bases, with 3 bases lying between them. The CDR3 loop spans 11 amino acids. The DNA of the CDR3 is TGCAGTGCTAGAGACGGTCAGCCCCAGCATTTT. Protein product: CSARDGQPQHF.

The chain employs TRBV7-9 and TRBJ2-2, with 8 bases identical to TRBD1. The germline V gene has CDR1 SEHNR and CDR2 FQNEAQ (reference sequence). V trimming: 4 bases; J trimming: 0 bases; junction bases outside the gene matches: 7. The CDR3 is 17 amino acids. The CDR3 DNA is TGTGCCAGCAGCTATCGACAGGGGCGATCGAACACCGGGGAGCTGTTTTTT. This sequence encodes CASSYRQGRSNTGELFF. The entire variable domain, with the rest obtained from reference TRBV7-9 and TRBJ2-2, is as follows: DTGVSQNPRHKITKRGQNVTFRCDPISEHNRLYWYRQTLGQGPEFLTYFQNEAQLEKSRLLSDRFSAERPKGSFSTLEIQRTEQGDSAMYLCASSYRQGRSNTGELFFGEGSRLTVL.

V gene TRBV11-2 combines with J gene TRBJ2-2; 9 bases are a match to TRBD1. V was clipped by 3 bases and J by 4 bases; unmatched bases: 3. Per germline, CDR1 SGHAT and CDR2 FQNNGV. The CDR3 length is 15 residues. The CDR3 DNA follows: TGTGCCAGCAGCTTTAGGACAGGGGTCACCGGGGAGCTGTTTTTT. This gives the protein CASSFRTGVTGELFF.